This T cell receptor (beta chain) was profiled in a study of shared clonotypes between healthy human individuals. The study, taken as a whole, reports: Memory subsets had estimated richness that was generally smaller than that of naive subsets.

V lost 6 bases and J lost 4; bases outside the gene matches: 7. There are 14 residues in the CDR3. CDR1 and CDR2 (germline): MNHNY, SVGAGI (reference sequence). Points on this clone: The antigen is undetermined.

The protocol was immunoSEQ multiplex PCR, while the TCRdb copy is restricted to in-frame clones and leaves out a portion. The table has about 2.3 million clones, just under 95% seen once. There were only Caucasian adults among the donors, and all lived in Nashville, Tennessee. Sequencing was done on a sample of naive CD4+ T cells from PBMCs. Described subset: CD45RA+ positively selected. The chain employs TRBV6-6 and TRBJ2-5; 8 bases line up with TRBD1. The TCR sequence derives from a young man in good health. Some clones in this sample may be carry-over from other donors' samples. The CDR3 coding sequence is TGTGCCAGCAGCCGAAGACAGGGGACAGAGACCCAGTACTTC. It translates to CASSRRQGTETQYF.